This T cell receptor (beta chain) was identified in a study of spatial heterogeneity in lung cancer. Germline lookup yields CDR1 MNHEY and CDR2 SVGAGI. The CDR3 is 16 residues long. The ends lost 4 bases at V and 6 bases at J; junction bases unmatched: 11. Time point indicated: sample taken at primary tumor resection. TCRdb reanalysed the 5' RACE reads using MiXCR and keeps one entry per CDR3 protein. The sample consists of 10,000 to 15,000 distinct CDR3 sequences, approximately 3.8% of them appearing once. In this sample, this clonotype turned up many times. The receptor was derived from a male donor with early-stage non-small cell lung cancer. The input for sequencing was PBMCs, taken at surgery. The chain recombines TRBV6-5 with TRBJ2-5, with 10 bases that match TRBD2. This CDR3 is CASSSLSGRTPKTQYF. In DNA, the CDR3 is TGTGCCAGCAGTTCCCTTAGCGGGAGGACGCCCAAGACCCAGTACTTC.